The clone carrying this TCR beta chain was seen a few times. Its antigen is unidentified. This sample stems from a study of shared clonotypes between healthy human individuals. For the study at large: Donor ages ranged 18 to 49 years: a couple of women, a few men. CD4 naive and memory got three plates each, CD8 naive two, CD8 memory one. General study points: At large depth, rarefaction still showed sorted-subset sequencing to be incomplete.

Germline V gene lookup returns CDR1 LNHNV and CDR2 YYDKDF (reference sequence). The CDR3 has 13 amino acids. The ends were cut back, 1 base at V and 7 bases at J, with 7 bases in the middle. Libraries were prepared by immunoSEQ multiplex PCR; TCRdb keeps only in-frame clonotypes and omits some of them. The sample contains about 680,000 clones, about 91% of which appear only once. CD8 cells regarded as naive lacked CD45RO, were positively chosen for CCR7, and omitted terminally differentiated effector memory CD45RA+ cells. Sample: naive CD8+ T cells sorted from blood. This TCR derives from a man aged 25 to 45 in good health. V usage is TRBV15 and J usage is TRBJ2-2; D gene ambiguous. For the CDR3, the DNA is TGTGCCACCAGCAGAGTCTTTGACGGGGAGCTGTTTTTT. Translation: CATSRVFDGELFF.